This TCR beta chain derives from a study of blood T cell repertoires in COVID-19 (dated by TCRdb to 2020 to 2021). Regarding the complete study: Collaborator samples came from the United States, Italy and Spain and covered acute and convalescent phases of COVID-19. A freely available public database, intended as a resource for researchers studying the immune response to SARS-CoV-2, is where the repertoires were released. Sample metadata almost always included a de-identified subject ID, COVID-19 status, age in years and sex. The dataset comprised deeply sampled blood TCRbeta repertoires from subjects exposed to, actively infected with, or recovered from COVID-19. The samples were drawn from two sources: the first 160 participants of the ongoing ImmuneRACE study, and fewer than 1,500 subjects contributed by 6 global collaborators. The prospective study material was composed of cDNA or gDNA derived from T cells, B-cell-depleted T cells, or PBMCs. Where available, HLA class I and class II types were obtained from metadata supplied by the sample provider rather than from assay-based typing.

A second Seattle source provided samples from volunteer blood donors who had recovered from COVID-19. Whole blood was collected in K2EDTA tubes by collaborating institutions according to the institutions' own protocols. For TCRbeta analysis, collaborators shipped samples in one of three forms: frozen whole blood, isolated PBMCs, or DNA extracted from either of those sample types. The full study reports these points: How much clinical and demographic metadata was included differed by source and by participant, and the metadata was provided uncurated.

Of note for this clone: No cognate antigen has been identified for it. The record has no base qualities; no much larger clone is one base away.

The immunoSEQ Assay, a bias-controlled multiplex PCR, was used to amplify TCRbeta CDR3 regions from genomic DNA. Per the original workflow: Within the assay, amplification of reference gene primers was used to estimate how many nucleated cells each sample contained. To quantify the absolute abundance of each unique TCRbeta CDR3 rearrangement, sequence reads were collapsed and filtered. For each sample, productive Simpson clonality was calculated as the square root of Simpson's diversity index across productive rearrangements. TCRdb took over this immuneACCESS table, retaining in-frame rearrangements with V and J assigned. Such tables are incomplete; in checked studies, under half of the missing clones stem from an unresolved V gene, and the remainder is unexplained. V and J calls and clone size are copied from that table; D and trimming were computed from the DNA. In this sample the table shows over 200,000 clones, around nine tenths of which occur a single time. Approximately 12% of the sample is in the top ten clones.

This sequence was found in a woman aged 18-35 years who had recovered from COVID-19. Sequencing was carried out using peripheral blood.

The CDR3: CASSPGGGETQYF. The nucleotide sequence is TGTGCCAGCAGTCCGGGGGGAGGAGAGACCCAGTACTTC. Here the chain combines TRBV12-3 or TRBV12-4 and TRBJ2-5, and TRBD2 aligns with 7 junction nucleotides. V loses 5 bases at its end and J loses 4 bases; junction bases beyond the gene matches: 4. Taken from cysteine to phenylalanine, the CDR3 has 13 residues. Only CDR3 DNA remains: 39 bases, in frame from the first base.